This T cell receptor (beta chain) was documented in a study of TIL therapy for anti-PD-1-resistant metastatic lung cancer. This CDR3 region has 17 residues. With 1 base clipped from V and 5 bases from J, the junction kept 12 bases outside the gene matches. Germline loops: CDR1 SGHRS, CDR2 YFSETQ. Sequencing used immunoSEQ v3. Generated by immunoSEQ multiplex PCR, the TCRdb table keeps only in-frame clones and is missing some. The sample carries about 49,000 clones, around 80% recorded once. Time point here: pre-treatment sample, taken before nivolumab and TIL therapy. Adults with stage 4 NSCLC were enrolled in a phase I trial.

The origin of this receptor is a man in his 70s with non-small cell lung cancer. Sequencing was performed on blood, taken at baseline. The chain employs TRBV5-1 and TRBJ1-1, with 9 nucleotides matching TRBD1. CDR3 loop: CASSLTGTGSIGTEAFF. CDR3 DNA: TGCGCCAGCAGCTTGACCGGGACAGGGTCGATCGGGACTGAAGCTTTCTTT.